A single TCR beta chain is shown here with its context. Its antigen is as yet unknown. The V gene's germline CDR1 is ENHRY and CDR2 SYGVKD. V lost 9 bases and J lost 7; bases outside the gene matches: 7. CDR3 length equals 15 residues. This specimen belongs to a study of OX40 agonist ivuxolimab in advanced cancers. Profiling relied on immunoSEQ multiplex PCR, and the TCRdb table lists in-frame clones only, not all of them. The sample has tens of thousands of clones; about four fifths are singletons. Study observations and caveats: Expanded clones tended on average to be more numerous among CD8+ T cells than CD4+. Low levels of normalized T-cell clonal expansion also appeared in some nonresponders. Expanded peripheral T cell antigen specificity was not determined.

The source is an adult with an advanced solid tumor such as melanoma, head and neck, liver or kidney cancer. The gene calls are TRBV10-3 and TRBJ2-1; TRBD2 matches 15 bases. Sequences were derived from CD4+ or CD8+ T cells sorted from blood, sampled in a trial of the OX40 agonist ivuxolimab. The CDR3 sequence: CAIRTSGRAWNEQFF. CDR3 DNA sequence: TGTGCCATTAGGACTAGCGGGAGGGCCTGGAATGAGCAGTTCTTC.